This T cell receptor (beta chain) was identified during a study of T cells in Graves' hyperthyroidism and ophthalmopathy. General study findings and limits: Within blood appeared most thyroid clonotypes that had expanded above 0.001.

Template material for amplifying TCR beta CDR3 regions consisted of RNA transcripts. First-round RT-PCR targeting the TCR CDR3 was performed with the HTBI primer set. TCRdb reprocessed the multiplex PCR reads via MiXCR and lists one record per CDR3 protein. This table has just over 550,000 distinct CDR3 sequences, under 60% appearing once. Together with thyroid ultrasound, orbital computed tomography, serum thyroxine and TRAb, clinical symptoms were used for diagnoses. This clonotype has ten or more counts. The antigen remains undetermined. This receptor was obtained from a woman younger than 30 with Graves' hyperthyroidism. Sequenced material: peripheral blood or thyroid tissue (not recorded which).

The CDR3: CASSSTGPPLHF. Written as DNA, the CDR3 is TGTGCCAGCAGCTCGACAGGGCCACCCCTCCACTTT. This rearrangement joins TRBV12-3 or TRBV12-4 to TRBJ1-6, with TRBD1 matching 7 bases. J lost 11 bases, V lost 6 bases, and 4 bases had no gene match. The CDR3 runs 12 residues.